These 21 T cell receptor beta chains were sequenced from one sample in a study of graft-versus-host responses after intestinal transplantation. The method was immunoSEQ multiplex PCR; TCRdb's version includes in-frame clones alone and lacks a portion of them. The sample consists of 74,000 or so clones, about nine tenths of them appearing once. The sequences come from PBMCs, collected 98 days after intestinal transplantation. The origin of the receptors is a human patient who received an intestinal transplant, so some T cells may come from the graft donor.

J is TRBJ2-7 and V is TRBV7-9, with 7 bases lining up with TRBD1. The CDR3 contains 13 residues. The germline V gene encodes CDR1 SEHNR and CDR2 FQNEAQ (reference sequence). V trimming: 7 bases; J trimming: 0 bases; junction bases outside the gene matches: 3. The CDR3 region is CASTGDSSYEQYF. Here the CDR3 DNA reads TGTGCCAGCACCGGGGACAGCTCCTACGAGCAGTACTTC. The full variable domain, in which reference TRBV7-9 and TRBJ2-7 provide the parts outside the CDR3, is DTGVSQNPRHKITKRGQNVTFRCDPISEHNRLYWYRQTLGQGPEFLTYFQNEAQLEKSRLLSDRFSAERPKGSFSTLEIQRTEQGDSAMYLCASTGDSSYEQYFGPGTRLTVT.

V gene TRBV9 combines with J gene TRBJ2-1; the match to TRBD2 covers 9 bases. V shed 6 bases and J 8 bases; nucleotides not matched to a gene: 9. This CDR3 has 14 residues. CDR1 SGDLS and CDR2 YYNGEE come from the germline V gene. The CDR3 DNA reads as TGTGCCAGCAACCCAGCGGGGGGAGTCCATGAGCAGTTCTTC. Encoded protein: CASNPAGGVHEQFF.

The rearrangement joins TRBV4-1 to TRBJ1-5; tentative D call: TRBD1 (5 bases). The CDR3 is 16 residues long. Trimming removed 3 bases at V and 4 bases at J, with 16 bases between. Germline V gives CDR1 MGHRA, CDR2 YSYEKL. The CDR3 region is CASSQSPSGANQPQHF. As DNA, the CDR3 is TGCGCCAGCAGCCAGTCTCCCTCTGGGGCGAATCAGCCCCAGCATTTT.

The J gene is TRBJ2-7, the V gene TRBV5-6; a possible D gene is TRBD1 (6 bases). Germline V gene sequence: CDR1 SGHDT, CDR2 YYEEEE. The V end was cut by 3 bases, the J end by 1 base, with 23 bases between. The CDR3 has 18 amino acids. The CDR3 region has the DNA TGTGCCAGCAGCTCCCAACAGGGAATTAGGTCTTTTTCCTACGAGCAGTACTTC. Translated: CASSSQQGIRSFSYEQYF.

The chain joins TRBV6-1 to TRBJ1-5; a possible D gene is TRBD1 (5 bases). Germline loops: CDR1 MNHNS, CDR2 SASEGT. The V end lost 6 bases, the J end lost 5 bases, and 11 bases lay between the germline ends. This CDR3 region has 13 residues. As DNA, the CDR3 is TGTGCCAGCAGCACAGGCTGGGATCAGCCCCAGCATTTT. Encoded protein: CASSTGWDQPQHF.

DNA for the CDR3: TGTGCCAGCAGCCAAGTAGGTAGCCCGGACGAGCAGTACTTC. Amino acids: CASSQVGSPDEQYF. The rearrangement joins TRBV14 to TRBJ2-7, with D unresolved. The germline V and J ends were trimmed by 1 base and 5 bases, with 12 bases remaining between them. CDR3 size: 14 residues. From germline, CDR1 is SGHDN and CDR2 FVKESK. Full variable domain (remainder filled in from reference TRBV14 and TRBJ2-7): EAGVTQFPSHSVIEKGQTVTLRCDPISGHDNLYWYRRVMGKEIKFLLHFVKESKQDESGMPNNRFLAERTGGTYSTLKVQPAELEDSGVYFCASSQVGSPDEQYFGPGTRLTVT.

This sequence joins TRBV6-5 and TRBJ1-2; TRBD1 might be the D (5 bases). This CDR3 region has 12 residues. The germline V gene encodes CDR1 MNHEY and CDR2 SVGAGI. The V end lost 6 bases, the J end lost 8 bases, and 13 bases lay between the germline ends. The CDR3 DNA sequence: TGTGCCAGCAGCCCAGGGTCAACGGGCTACACCTTC. It specifies CASSPGSTGYTF.

This clone was picked up one time. This chain joins TRBV6-5 and TRBJ2-7; 14 bases line up with TRBD2. V lost 3 bases and J lost 6; bases outside the gene matches: 7. CDR1 and CDR2 from the germline V gene are MNHEY and SVGAGI. The CDR3 has 16 amino acids. The DNA for the CDR3 is TGTGCCAGCAGTTATGGAGCGGGACTAGCGGGAGTCGAGCAGTACTTC. Residues: CASSYGAGLAGVEQYF.

CDR3 nucleotide sequence: TGTGCCAGCAGCTCTGAGCGGGAAGAGACCCAGTACTTC. Protein: CASSSEREETQYF. The chain is built from TRBV7-3 and TRBJ2-5; D is perhaps TRBD2 (6 bases). Trimming shortened V by 4 bases and J by 3 bases, and 9 bases separated the two germline ends. The germline gives CDR1 SGHTA, CDR2 FQGTGA. The CDR3 sequence is 13 residues long.

The V gene is TRBV4-1, the J gene TRBJ2-3; TRBD1 agrees at 7 bases. This CDR3 comprises 14 residues. The germline V gene has CDR1 MGHRA and CDR2 YSYEKL. Losses at the gene ends were 6 bases for V and 1 base for J; bases not matched to a gene: 4. This chain's CDR3 is CASSHTGGTDTQYF. The CDR3 DNA is TGCGCCAGCAGTCACACAGGGGGCACAGATACGCAGTATTTT.

This clone is a singleton in its sample. V is TRBV28 and J is TRBJ2-7; D tentatively reads TRBD1 or TRBD2 (6 bases each). Germline V gene sequence: CDR1 MDHEN, CDR2 SYDVKM. V lost 8 bases and J lost 0, with 20 bases in between. CDR3 size: 16 residues. CDR3 in amino acids: CASFFSGAKSSYEQYF. Here the CDR3 DNA reads TGTGCCAGCTTCTTTTCGGGGGCGAAGAGCTCCTACGAGCAGTACTTC.

For the CDR3, the DNA is TGTGCCAGCAGAGAGCGGGGGGGAGAAGATACGCAGTATTTT. Protein product: CASRERGGEDTQYF. This chain links TRBV21-1 with TRBJ2-3; the table names TRBD2, a call not compared with the DNA. TRBV21-1 is described as a pseudogene. The CDR3 is made up of 14 amino acids.

J is TRBJ2-3 and V is TRBV29-1, with D perhaps assigned TRBD1 or TRBD2 (5 bases each). CDR1 SQVTM and CDR2 ANQGSEA come from the germline V gene. V was pared by 5 bases and J by 2 bases, with 8 bases between. The CDR3 spans 12 residues. The CDR3 sequence is CSVRDLTDTQYF. DNA of the CDR3: TGCAGCGTTCGGGACCTCACAGATACGCAGTATTTT.

This clone was observed once. This chain connects TRBV5-4 to TRBJ1-2; TRBD1 is a possible D gene (5 bases). Trimming took 1 base from V and 6 from J, leaving 13 bases between them. The CDR3 has 14 amino acids. CDR1 and CDR2 (germline): SGHNT, YYREEE (reference sequence). The CDR3 DNA sequence: TGTGCCAGCAGCTTGTGGCGGGGGGTGAATGGCTACACCTTC. Translating it yields CASSLWRGVNGYTF.

J is TRBJ1-5 and V is TRBV28; 10 bases match TRBD1. V gave up 6 bases and J gave up 7 bases; unmatched junction bases: 6. Per germline, CDR1 MDHEN and CDR2 SYDVKM. The CDR3 extends over 14 amino acids. CDR3 sequence: CASRGQGFEQPQHF. The CDR3 DNA reads as TGTGCCAGCAGGGGACAGGGGTTCGAGCAGCCCCAGCATTTT. Drawing the rest from reference TRBV28 and TRBJ1-5, the complete variable domain is DVKVTQSSRYLVKRTGEKVFLECVQDMDHENMFWYRQDPGLGLRLIYFSYDVKMKEKGDIPEGYSVSREKKERFSLILESASTNQTSMYLCASRGQGFEQPQHFGDGTRLSIL.

This chain connects TRBV7-6 to TRBJ1-5; a possible D gene is TRBD1 (6 bases). This CDR3 comprises 18 residues. Trimming took 5 bases from V and 0 from J, leaving 20 bases between them. The V gene's germline CDR1 is SGHVS and CDR2 FNYEAQ. The CDR3 nucleotides read TGTGCCAGCAGCGTACCTGTGACAGGAGAATATAGCAATCAGCCCCAGCATTTT. This gives the protein CASSVPVTGEYSNQPQHF.

V gene TRBV9 combines with J gene TRBJ2-7, with D hard to call. The length of the CDR3 is 13 residues. V lost 4 bases to trimming and J lost 2 bases, with 10 bases between them. Germline CDR1 is SGDLS and CDR2 is YYNGEE. The CDR3 DNA follows: TGTGCCAGCAGCCCCGGCGTGGCCTACGAGCAGTACTTC. This translates into CASSPGVAYEQYF.

This sequence joins TRBV29-1 and TRBJ2-5; 11 bases line up with TRBD2. This CDR3 contains 15 residues. Trimming took 4 bases from V and 1 from J; bases not matched to a gene: 5. CDR1 is SQVTM, CDR2 ANQGSEA, per germline. The CDR3 is CSVGKLAGGQETQYF. The CDR3 DNA reads as TGCAGCGTTGGAAAGCTAGCGGGGGGCCAAGAGACCCAGTACTTC.

The gene calls are TRBV6-5 and TRBJ2-1; tentatively, D is TRBD1 (6 bases). The germline CDR1 and CDR2 sequences are MNHEY and SVGAGI. The CDR3 totals 14 residues. Trimming pared 0 bases from V and 7 bases from J, leaving 10 bases between. The CDR3 reads CASSYSGGANEQFF. In DNA, the CDR3 is TGTGCCAGCAGTTACTCAGGGGGAGCGAATGAGCAGTTCTTC.

CDR3 sequence (DNA): TGTGCCAGTAGTAAACTATTTCCGGGACAAGTCTCTGGGGCCAACGTCCTGACTTTC. Translation gives CASSKLFPGQVSGANVLTF. The V call is TRBV19, the J call TRBJ2-6; D perhaps matches TRBD1 (6 bases). The V end was cut by 4 bases, the J end by 0 bases, with 19 bases between. The CDR3 runs 19 residues. In germline, CDR1 is LNHDA, CDR2 SQIVND (reference sequence).

This clone has just a few counts. The chain uses TRBV5-6 and TRBJ2-2; D not resolved. Germline V lookup: CDR1 SGHDT, CDR2 YYEEEE. The CDR3 runs 13 residues. The V and J ends lost 0 bases and 3 bases respectively, with 3 bases between them. The CDR3 sequence is CASSLEDTGELFF. CDR3 bases: TGTGCCAGCAGCTTGGAGGACACCGGGGAGCTGTTTTTT.